The rows below give T cell receptor beta chains drawn from one sample of a study of shared clonotypes between healthy human individuals. This table comes from immunoSEQ multiplex PCR, and its TCRdb copy is limited to in-frame clones, with some not included. Of 550,000 to 700,000 clones in the sample, less than 80% were seen once. Material for sequencing was memory CD4+ T cells sorted from blood. These receptors all stem from a woman aged 25-40 years in good health. Each CDR3 is given with its conserved first and last residue. D genes are given only for firm matches. Rows may omit the clone size; those that give it use once, few, many or a size class.

d_call clone_size j_call v_call cdr3_nt cdr3_aa
TRBD1 . TRBJ2-7 TRBV7-8 TGTGCCAGCAGCGGAAGGACAGGATACGGATACGAGCAGTACTTC CASSGRTGYGYEQYF
. . TRBJ2-2 TRBV6-6 TGTGCCAGCAGTTACTCGTTCAGGGGCGAGCTGTTTTTT CASSYSFRGELFF
TRBD1 . TRBJ1-6 TRBV6-5 TGTGCCAGCAGGCAACAGGGGTATAATTCACCCCTCCACTTT CASRQQGYNSPLHF
TRBD1 . TRBJ2-7 TRBV10-1 TGCGCCAGCAGTCCGGAGCAGGGGGTCGAGCAGTACTTC CASSPEQGVEQYF
. once TRBJ2-1 TRBV10-3 TGTGCCATCAGTGTTTCGCTAAGAGACAATGAGCAGTTCTTC CAISVSLRDNEQFF
. many TRBJ2-5 TRBV6-1 TGTGCCAGCAGTGTAGTGGGGCAGGAGACCCAGTACTTC CASSVVGQETQYF
. . TRBJ1-4 TRBV19 TGTGCCAGTAGTATCAGGCCGGAGGAAAAACTGTTTTTT CASSIRPEEKLFF
. . TRBJ1-1 TRBV18 TGTGCCAGCTCACCTAATGGGGACACTGAAGCTTTCTTT CASSPNGDTEAFF
. . TRBJ1-5 TRBV18 TGTGCCAGCTCACCAATACAGCGCAATCAGCCCCAGCATTTT CASSPIQRNQPQHF
TRBD2 medium-sized TRBJ2-7 TRBV5-1 TGCGCCAGCAGCCTGGGATCGGGGGAGGGCCCCTACGAGCAGTACTTC CASSLGSGEGPYEQYF
TRBD2 . TRBJ2-7 TRBV28 TGTCGGGTAGCGGGCTTATCCTACGAGCAGTACTTC CRVAGLSYEQYF
TRBD1 . TRBJ1-5 TRBV27 TGTGCCAGCAGTAACAGGGGAGGGGGCAATCAGCCCCAGCATTTT CASSNRGGGNQPQHF
TRBD2 . TRBJ2-3 TRBV5-6 TGTGCCAGCAGCTTCCGGACTAGCGACACAGATACGCAGTATTTT CASSFRTSDTDTQYF
TRBD2 many TRBJ2-1 TRBV28 TGTGCCAGCAGTAACGAGGGACTAGCGGGTCACTCCTACAATGAGCAGTTCTTC CASSNEGLAGHSYNEQFF
TRBD2 once TRBJ2-7 TRBV5-1 TGCGCCAGCAGCTTGCACAGCGGGGCCTACGAGCAGTACTTC CASSLHSGAYEQYF
TRBD2 . TRBJ2-1 TRBV19 TGTGCCAGTAGTATAGATAGCGGGAGGGGTTACAATGAGCAGTTCTTC CASSIDSGRGYNEQFF
TRBD2 . TRBJ2-1 TRBV4-2 TGTGCCAGCAGCCAAGGCTTAATAGCGGGACTTCTAACGTCCTACAATGAGCAGTTCTTC CASSQGLIAGLLTSYNEQFF
. once TRBJ2-2 TRBV5-1 TGCGCCAGCAGCTTGACTAGTTTAGGTCGCACCGGGGAGCTGTTTTTT CASSLTSLGRTGELFF